Reported below is one T cell receptor beta chain. The germline V and J ends were trimmed by 8 bases and 5 bases, with 15 bases remaining between them. Germline V CDR1 and CDR2: SNHLY, FYNNEI. This CDR3 spans 13 amino acids. Time point described: blood from clinic visit 5 months post-surgery; TSC patient then seizure free. This specimen belongs to a study of brain T cells in children with intractable seizures. Generated by immunoSEQ multiplex PCR, the TCRdb table keeps only in-frame clones and is missing some. Altogether about 320,000 clones are present, over 90% being singletons, with the ten largest covering about 6%.

The specimen comprised peripheral blood, sampled 5 to 6 months after surgery. The clonotype was recovered from a boy younger than two with tuberous sclerosis and intractable seizures. This rearrangement joins TRBV2 to TRBJ1-2; TRBD1 might be the D (5 bases). This CDR3 reads CASQGTYSYGYTF. The CDR3 DNA follows: TGTGCCAGCCAAGGGACTTATAGTTATGGCTACACCTTC.